Shown below are 14 T cell receptor beta chains from a single sample sequenced in a study of T-cell memory formation after mild COVID-19 listed by TCRdb under 2021. The library was generated by 5' RACE. Instrument on record: Illumina NovaSeq 6000. In-frame beta chains were kept once TCRdb had trimmed the public reads at Q25 with fastp and called clones with MiXCR. A single entry per CDR3 protein holds the most common genes and DNA from its merged rows. This sample holds roughly 560,000 distinct CDR3 sequences; roughly 20% were observed only once. The ten largest make up about 12% of the sample. Sequencing was done on a sample of PBMCs or a T cell subset sorted from them (not recorded which). The receptors originated from an adult woman who had mild COVID-19 (a few samples of this study predate the infection). The sample titles of this study are shuffled in the database, so cell type and time point are left out; the donor was told from shared clones.

This clonotype was seen only a few times. The gene calls are TRBV18 and TRBJ1-1; TRBD1 aligns across 9 bases. The CDR3 consists of 16 residues. The junction had 10 bases not matched to a gene; V was cut back by 8 bases and J by 0 bases. The germline V gene encodes CDR1 KGHSH and CDR2 LQKENI. The CDR3 spells CASLGQGSWLNTEAFF. CDR3 bases: TGTGCCAGCCTGGGACAGGGCTCTTGGCTGAACACTGAAGCTTTCTTT.

This clonotype was detected many times. The chain recombines TRBV7-2 with TRBJ1-5, with 7 nucleotides matching TRBD1. J gave up 4 bases and V 3 bases, and 3 bases lay outside the gene matches. This CDR3 contains 14 residues. The germline V gene encodes CDR1 SGHTA and CDR2 FQGNSA. The CDR3 reads CASSLRQGNQPQHF. CDR3 DNA sequence: TGTGCCAGCAGCTTGCGACAGGGAAATCAGCCCCAGCATTTT.

This clonotype showed up just a few times. The V and J genes are TRBV29-1 and TRBJ2-3; no firm D call. Germline CDR1 and CDR2: SQVTM and ANQGSEA. This CDR3 spans 12 amino acids. Trimming removed 4 bases at V and 2 bases at J, with 7 bases between. The CDR3 loop reads CSVGISTDTQYF. The CDR3 region has the DNA TGCAGCGTTGGAATCTCCACAGATACGCAGTATTTT.

V and J are TRBV13 and TRBJ1-6, with a possible D match to TRBD1 (6 bases). The CDR3 has 14 residues. Trimming shortened V by 5 bases and J by 7 bases, and 12 bases separated the two germline ends. The germline V gene has CDR1 PRHDT and CDR2 FYEKMQ (reference sequence). In DNA form, the CDR3 reads TGTGCCAGCAGCCGAGGGGGGGTAAATTCACCCCTCCACTTT. It translates to CASSRGGVNSPLHF.

This rearrangement joins TRBV11-3 to TRBJ1-2, with D possibly being TRBD1 (5 bases). The CDR3 runs to 13 residues. Trimming shortened V by 6 bases and J by 4 bases, and 12 bases separated the two germline ends. CDR1 is SGHNT and CDR2 is YENEEA in the germline V gene. CDR3 region: CASSLEQAYGYTF. CDR3 coding DNA: TGTGCCAGCAGTCTGGAACAGGCCTATGGCTACACCTTC.

V is TRBV5-4 and J is TRBJ1-5; no clear D gene. Germline CDR1 is SGHNT and CDR2 is YYREEE (reference sequence). CDR3 size: 16 residues. Deletions cut 4 bases from V and 2 bases from J, with 16 bases between. The CDR3: CASSPRPGPGNQPQHF. CDR3 nucleotides: TGTGCCAGCAGCCCGAGGCCCGGGCCTGGCAATCAGCCCCAGCATTTT.

The chain combines TRBV15 with TRBJ2-1; 8 nucleotides line up with TRBD1. The V gene's germline CDR1 is LNHNV and CDR2 YYDKDF (reference sequence). V gave up 0 bases and J gave up 2 bases; unmatched junction bases: 6. The CDR3 extends over 17 amino acids. The CDR3 region is CATSRDLQGAAYNEQFF. CDR3 sequence (DNA): TGTGCCACCAGCAGAGATCTTCAGGGGGCCGCCTACAATGAGCAGTTCTTC.

CDR3 residues: CASSYGTLHGDGYTF. DNA of the CDR3: TGTGCCAGCAGCTATGGGACGCTTCACGGGGATGGCTACACCTTC. The chain combines TRBV7-9 with TRBJ1-2; possibly TRBD1 for D (5 bases). With 4 bases removed from V and 6 bases from J, the gap between germline ends came to 18 bases. CDR1 is SEHNR and CDR2 is FQNEAQ in the germline V gene (reference sequence). This CDR3 spans 15 amino acids.

This clonotype has more than one count but fewer than ten. The chain has TRBV7-6 and TRBJ1-1; tentative D call: TRBD1 (5 bases). This CDR3 contains 13 residues. The V gene's germline CDR1 is SGHVS and CDR2 FNYEAQ. The V end lost 4 bases, the J end lost 4 bases, and 10 bases lay between the germline ends. The CDR3 coding sequence is TGTGCCAGCAGCTGGCAGGGTCTCACTGAAGCTTTCTTT. It encodes CASSWQGLTEAFF.

This clonotype has a handful of counts. This chain connects TRBV4-1 to TRBJ2-7, with D uncertain. CDR1 MGHRA and CDR2 YSYEKL come from the germline V gene. CDR3 length: 13 amino acids. Trimming stripped 3 bases from V and 4 bases from J, with 10 bases between. CDR3 sequence (DNA): TGCGCCAGCAGCCATTATACGGCATACGAGCAGTACTTC. Translated: CASSHYTAYEQYF.

The chain is built from TRBV30 and TRBJ2-7; D possibly corresponds to TRBD2 (6 bases). The CDR3 totals 12 residues. Germline assignment: CDR1 GTSNPN and CDR2 SVGIG (reference sequence). V shed 2 bases and J shed 3 bases, with 8 bases lying between them. The CDR3 loop reads CAWSTGSYEQYF. The CDR3 DNA sequence: TGTGCCTGGAGTACCGGGAGCTACGAGCAGTACTTC.

V usage is TRBV30 and J usage is TRBJ1-1; D call uncertain. Deletions cut 5 bases from V and 4 bases from J, with 14 bases between. Germline-derived CDR1 and CDR2 are GTSNPN and SVGIG (reference sequence). This CDR3 has 13 amino acids. Here the CDR3 reads CAWAVNWGTEAFF. As DNA, the CDR3 is TGTGCCTGGGCAGTTAACTGGGGCACTGAAGCTTTCTTT.

A few counts support this clonotype. The chain has TRBV24-1 and TRBJ1-1, with TRBD1 identical over 11 bases. V was clipped by 2 bases and J by 4 bases; unmatched bases: 2. Germline assignment: CDR1 KGHDR and CDR2 SFDVKD. This CDR3 has 15 amino acids. CDR3: CATSDSGTGGTEAFF. CDR3 in DNA: TGTGCCACCAGTGATTCTGGGACAGGGGGCACTGAAGCTTTCTTT.

The rearrangement joins TRBV7-2 to TRBJ2-1, with 8 positions matching TRBD2. Germline CDR1 reads SGHTA; CDR2 reads FQGNSA. J gave up 6 bases and V 7 bases, and 8 bases lay outside the gene matches. The CDR3 spans 14 residues. CDR3 in amino acids: CASMLAGLANEQFF. In nucleotides, the CDR3 is TGTGCCAGCATGCTAGCGGGTCTAGCCAATGAGCAGTTCTTC.